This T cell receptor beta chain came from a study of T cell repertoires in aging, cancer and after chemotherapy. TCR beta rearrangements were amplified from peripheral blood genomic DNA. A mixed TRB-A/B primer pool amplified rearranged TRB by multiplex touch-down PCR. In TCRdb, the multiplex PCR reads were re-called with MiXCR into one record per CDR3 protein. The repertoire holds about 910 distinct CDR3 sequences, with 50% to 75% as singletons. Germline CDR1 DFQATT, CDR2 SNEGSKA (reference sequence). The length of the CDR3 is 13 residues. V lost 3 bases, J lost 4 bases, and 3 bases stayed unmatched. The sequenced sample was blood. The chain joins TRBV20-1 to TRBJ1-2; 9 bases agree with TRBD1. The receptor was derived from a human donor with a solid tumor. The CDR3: CSARDRGAYGYTF. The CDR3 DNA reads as TGCAGTGCTAGGGACAGGGGAGCCTATGGCTACACCTTC.